This TCR beta chain was profiled in a study of radiotherapy plus CTLA-4 blockade in lung cancer. Study observations and caveats: Blood saw expansion of tumor-derived TCR clones after radiotherapy plus ipilimumab.

Measured with immunoSEQ multiplex PCR; TCRdb has only the in-frame clones, and not every one. Altogether about 45,000 clones are present, approximately 76% being singletons, with the ten largest covering approximately 8.8%. For this clone: What it binds is unknown.

Chemo-refractory metastatic non-small-cell lung cancer patients received focal radiation with ipilimumab CTLA-4 blockade. The CDR3 spans 18 residues. Germline CDR1 and CDR2: SGHRS and YFSETQ. With V trimmed by 6 bases and J by 5 bases, 14 bases remained unmatched. The chain combines TRBV5-1 with TRBJ2-5, with 15 bases lining up with TRBD2. The input for sequencing was peripheral blood, taken from a patient treated with radiotherapy plus ipilimumab. The TCR sequence derives from a human donor with non-small cell lung cancer who had stable disease on radiotherapy plus ipilimumab. The CDR3 DNA reads TGCGCCAGCACTCCCGGGACTAGCGGGGGGTATTTTAAGGAGACCCAGTACTTC. This encodes CASTPGTSGGYFKETQYF.